The rows below give T cell receptor beta chains drawn from one sample of a study of T cells in Graves' hyperthyroidism and ophthalmopathy. TCRdb re-analysed the multiplex PCR reads in MiXCR, keeping a single row per CDR3 protein. The profile shows about 610,000 distinct CDR3 sequences, under 60% of them singletons. Sequences were obtained from peripheral blood or thyroid tissue (not recorded which). These receptors were collected from a young woman with Graves' hyperthyroidism. Each CDR3 is given with its conserved first and last residue. The order of the fields is CDR3 protein, CDR3 length, V gene, clone size. Part of the rows lack a size; the others show once, few, many or a class for expanded clones.

CDR3: CASSSQGGSEYEADEQYF; length: 18; V: TRBV7-3; size: NA
CDR3: CASSLWPNRENEKLFF; length: 16; V: TRBV7-9; size: NA
CDR3: CSSWRGAGDYGYTF; length: 14; V: TRBV29-1; size: few
CDR3: CASSAPGFYEQYF; length: 13; V: TRBV7-2; size: many
CDR3: CASSEAGVFF; length: 10; V: TRBV2; size: many
CDR3: CSVATGSLYGYTF; length: 13; V: TRBV29-1; size: many
CDR3: CASSLRTGGNLYGYTF; length: 16; V: TRBV5-1; size: many
CDR3: CASSPRGRAGETQYF; length: 15; V: TRBV9; size: many
CDR3: CASRNTEDTEAFF; length: 13; V: TRBV12-3/TRBV12-4; size: few
CDR3: CSARSGVAGGPVEQYF; length: 16; V: TRBV20-1; size: NA
CDR3: CATSDAGQPQHF; length: 12; V: TRBV24-1; size: many
CDR3: CATSGGVLGGEKLFF; length: 15; V: TRBV24-1; size: many
CDR3: CASSGTLAGDTGELFF; length: 16; V: TRBV9; size: many
CDR3: CAISGDHSYNSPLHF; length: 15; V: TRBV10-3; size: NA
CDR3: CASSSTLGLPEAFF; length: 14; V: TRBV5-4; size: NA
CDR3: CASSLVRQGTGELFF; length: 15; V: TRBV12-3/TRBV12-4; size: few